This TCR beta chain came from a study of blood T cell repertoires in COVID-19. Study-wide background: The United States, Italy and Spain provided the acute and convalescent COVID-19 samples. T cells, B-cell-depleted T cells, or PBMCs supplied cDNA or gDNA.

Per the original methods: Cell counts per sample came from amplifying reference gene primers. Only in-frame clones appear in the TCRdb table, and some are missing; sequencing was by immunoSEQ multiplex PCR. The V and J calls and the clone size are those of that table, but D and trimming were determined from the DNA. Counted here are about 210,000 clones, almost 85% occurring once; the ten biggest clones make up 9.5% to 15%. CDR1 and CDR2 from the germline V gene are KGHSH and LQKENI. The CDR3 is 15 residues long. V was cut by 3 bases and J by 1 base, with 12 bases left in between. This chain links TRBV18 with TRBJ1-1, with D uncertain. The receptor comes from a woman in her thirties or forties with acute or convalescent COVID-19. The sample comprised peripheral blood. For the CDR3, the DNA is TGTGCCAGCTCACCCCTTCGGTCTGGGAACACTGAAGCTTTCTTT. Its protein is CASSPLRSGNTEAFF.